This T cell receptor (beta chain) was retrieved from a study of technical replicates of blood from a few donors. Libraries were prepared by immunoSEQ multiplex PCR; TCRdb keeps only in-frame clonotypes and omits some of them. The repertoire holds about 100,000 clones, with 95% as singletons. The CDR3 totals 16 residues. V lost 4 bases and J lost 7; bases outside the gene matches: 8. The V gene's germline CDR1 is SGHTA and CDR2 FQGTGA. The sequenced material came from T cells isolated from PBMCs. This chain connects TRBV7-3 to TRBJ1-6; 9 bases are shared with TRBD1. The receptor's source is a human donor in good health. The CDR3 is CASSSRDRAGNSPLHF. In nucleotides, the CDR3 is TGTGCCAGCAGCTCCCGGGACAGGGCAGGGAATTCACCCCTCCACTTT.